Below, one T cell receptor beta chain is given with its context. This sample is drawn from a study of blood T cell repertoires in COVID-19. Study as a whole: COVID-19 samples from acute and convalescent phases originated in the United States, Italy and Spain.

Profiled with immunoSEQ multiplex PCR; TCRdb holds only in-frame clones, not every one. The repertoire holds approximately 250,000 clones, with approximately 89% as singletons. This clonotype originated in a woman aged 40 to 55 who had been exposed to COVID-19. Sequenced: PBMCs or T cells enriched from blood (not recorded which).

The CDR3 is CASSMGPLSGYTF. CDR3 sequence (DNA): TGTGCCAGTAGTATGGGGCCGCTCTCGGGCTACACCTTC. The gene calls are TRBV19 and TRBJ1-2, with TRBD1 as a possible D gene (5 bases). Trimming removed 3 bases at V and 8 bases at J, with 13 bases between. The germline V gene encodes CDR1 LNHDA and CDR2 SQIVND (reference sequence). This CDR3 has 13 residues.